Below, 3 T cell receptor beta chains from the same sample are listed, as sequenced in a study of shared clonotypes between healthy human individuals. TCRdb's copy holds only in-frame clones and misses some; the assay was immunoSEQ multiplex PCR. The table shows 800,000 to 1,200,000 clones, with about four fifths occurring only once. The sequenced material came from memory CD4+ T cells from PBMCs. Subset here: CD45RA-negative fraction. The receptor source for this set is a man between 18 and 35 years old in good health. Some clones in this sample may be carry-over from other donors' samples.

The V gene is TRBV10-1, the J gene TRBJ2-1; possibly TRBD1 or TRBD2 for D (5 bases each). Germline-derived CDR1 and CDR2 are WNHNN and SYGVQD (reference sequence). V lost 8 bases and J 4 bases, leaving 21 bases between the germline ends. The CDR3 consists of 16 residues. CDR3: CASQPRGGAAYNEQFF. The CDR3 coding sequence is TGCGCCAGCCAACCCCGTGGGGGAGCAGCTTACAATGAGCAGTTCTTC.

As DNA, the CDR3 is TGTGCCAGCAGTGAGCGGACAGTTAGCAATCAGCCCCAGCATTTT. This translates into CASSERTVSNQPQHF. The V and J genes are TRBV6-1 and TRBJ1-5; D may be TRBD1 (6 bases). Trimming shortened V by 3 bases and J by 0 bases, and 9 bases separated the two germline ends. The germline V gene encodes CDR1 MNHNS and CDR2 SASEGT. The CDR3 sequence is 15 residues long.

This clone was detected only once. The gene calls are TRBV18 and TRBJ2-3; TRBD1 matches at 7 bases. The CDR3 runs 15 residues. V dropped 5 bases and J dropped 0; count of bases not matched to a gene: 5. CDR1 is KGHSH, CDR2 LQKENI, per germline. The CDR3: CASSAWGQSTDTQYF. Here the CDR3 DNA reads TGTGCCAGCTCAGCTTGGGGACAGAGCACAGATACGCAGTATTTT.